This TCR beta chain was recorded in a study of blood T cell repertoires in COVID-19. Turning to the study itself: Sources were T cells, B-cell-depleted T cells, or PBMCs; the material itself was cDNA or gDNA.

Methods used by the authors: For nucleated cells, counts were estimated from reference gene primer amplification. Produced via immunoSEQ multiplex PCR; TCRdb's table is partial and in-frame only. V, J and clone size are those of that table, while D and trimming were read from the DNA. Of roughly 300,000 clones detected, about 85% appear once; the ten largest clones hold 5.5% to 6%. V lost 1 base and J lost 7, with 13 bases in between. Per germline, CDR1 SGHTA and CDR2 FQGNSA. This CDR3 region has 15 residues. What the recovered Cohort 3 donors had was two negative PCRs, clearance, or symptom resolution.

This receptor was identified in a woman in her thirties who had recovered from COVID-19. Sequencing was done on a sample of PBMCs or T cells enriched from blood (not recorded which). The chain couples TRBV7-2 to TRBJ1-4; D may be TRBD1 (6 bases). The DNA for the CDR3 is TGTGCCAGCAGCTTAGGGGGACAAGGAAGTGAAAAACTGTTTTTT. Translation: CASSLGGQGSEKLFF.